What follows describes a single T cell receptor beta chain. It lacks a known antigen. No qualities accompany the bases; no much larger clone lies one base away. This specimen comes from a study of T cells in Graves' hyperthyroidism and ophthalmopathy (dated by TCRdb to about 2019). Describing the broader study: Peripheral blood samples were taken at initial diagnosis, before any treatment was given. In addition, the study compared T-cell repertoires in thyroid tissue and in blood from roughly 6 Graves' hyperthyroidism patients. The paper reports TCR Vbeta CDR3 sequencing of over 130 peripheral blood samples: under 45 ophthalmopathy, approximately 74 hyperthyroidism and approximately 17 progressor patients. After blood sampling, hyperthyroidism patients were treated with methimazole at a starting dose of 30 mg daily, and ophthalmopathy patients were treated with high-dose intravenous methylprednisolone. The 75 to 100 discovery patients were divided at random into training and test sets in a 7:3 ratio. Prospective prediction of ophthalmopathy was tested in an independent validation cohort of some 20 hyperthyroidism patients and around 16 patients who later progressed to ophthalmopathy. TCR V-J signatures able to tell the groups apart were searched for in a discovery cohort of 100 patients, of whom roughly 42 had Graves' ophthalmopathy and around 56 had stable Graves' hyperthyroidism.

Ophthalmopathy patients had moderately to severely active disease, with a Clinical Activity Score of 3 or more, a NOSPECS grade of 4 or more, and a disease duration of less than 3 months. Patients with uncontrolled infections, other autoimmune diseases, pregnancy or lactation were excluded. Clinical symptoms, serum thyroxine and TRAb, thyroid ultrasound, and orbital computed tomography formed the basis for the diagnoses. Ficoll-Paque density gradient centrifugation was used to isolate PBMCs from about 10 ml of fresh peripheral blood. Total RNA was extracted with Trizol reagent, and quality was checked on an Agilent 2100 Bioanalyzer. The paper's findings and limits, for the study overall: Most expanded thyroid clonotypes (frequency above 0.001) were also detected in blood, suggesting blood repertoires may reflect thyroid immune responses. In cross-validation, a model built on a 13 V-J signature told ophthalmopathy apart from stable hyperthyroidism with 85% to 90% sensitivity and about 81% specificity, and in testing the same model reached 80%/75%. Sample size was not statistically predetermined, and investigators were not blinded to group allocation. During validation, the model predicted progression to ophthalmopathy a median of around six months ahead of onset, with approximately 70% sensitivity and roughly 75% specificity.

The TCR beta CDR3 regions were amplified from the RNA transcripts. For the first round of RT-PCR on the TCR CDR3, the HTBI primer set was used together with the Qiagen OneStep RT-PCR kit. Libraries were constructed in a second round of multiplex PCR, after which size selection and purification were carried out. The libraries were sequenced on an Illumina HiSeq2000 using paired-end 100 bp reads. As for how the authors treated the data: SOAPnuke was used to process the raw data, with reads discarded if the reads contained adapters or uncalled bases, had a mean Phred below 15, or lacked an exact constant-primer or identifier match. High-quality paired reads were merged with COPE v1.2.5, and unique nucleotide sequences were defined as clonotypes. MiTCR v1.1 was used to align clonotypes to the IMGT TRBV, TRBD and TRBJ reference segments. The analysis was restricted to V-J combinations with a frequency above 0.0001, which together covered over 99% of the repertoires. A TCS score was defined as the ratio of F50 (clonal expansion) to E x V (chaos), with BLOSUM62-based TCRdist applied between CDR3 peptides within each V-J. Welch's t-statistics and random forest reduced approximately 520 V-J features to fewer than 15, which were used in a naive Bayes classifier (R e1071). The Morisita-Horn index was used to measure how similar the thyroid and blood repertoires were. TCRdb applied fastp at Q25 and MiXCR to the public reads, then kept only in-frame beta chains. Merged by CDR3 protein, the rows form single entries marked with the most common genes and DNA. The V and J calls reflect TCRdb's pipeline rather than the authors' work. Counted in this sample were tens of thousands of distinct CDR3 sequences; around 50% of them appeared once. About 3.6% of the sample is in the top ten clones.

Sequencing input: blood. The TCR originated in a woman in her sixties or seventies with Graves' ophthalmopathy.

The DNA reads as follows: TGCGCCAGCAGCGTATTAGCGGGGGGGCTTGTGAATGAGCAGTTCTTC. It translates to CASSVLAGGLVNEQFF. This receptor chain uses TRBV5-1 and TRBJ2-1; TRBD2 matches 11 bases in the middle. The CDR3, from cysteine to phenylalanine, totals 16 residues. The retained sequence is limited to the CDR3, 48 bases, with the frame set at the first base. The germline V end is reduced by 4 bases and the J end by 7 bases; junction bases left unmatched: 10. For CDR1 and CDR2, the germline V gene lists SGHRS and YFSETQ.